This T cell receptor (beta chain) was observed in a study of blood T cell repertoires in COVID-19 (dated by TCRdb to 2018 to 2020). For the wider study: Samples from collaborators originated in the United States, Italy and Spain and spanned both the acute and convalescent phases of COVID-19. The samples were drawn from two sources: the first 160 participants of the ongoing ImmuneRACE study, and 1,000 to 1,500 subjects contributed by 6 global collaborators. The material from the prospective study consisted of cDNA or gDNA derived from T cells, B-cell-depleted T cells, or PBMCs. Where HLA class I and class II types were available, the types were taken from metadata supplied by the sample provider, not from assay-based typing. A freely available public database, intended as a resource for researchers studying the immune response to SARS-CoV-2, is where the repertoires were released. The dataset comprised deeply sampled blood TCRbeta repertoires from subjects exposed to, actively infected with, or recovered from COVID-19. Sample metadata almost always included a de-identified subject ID, COVID-19 status, age in years and sex.

The germline V gene encodes CDR1 SGHAT and CDR2 FQDESV (reference sequence). Including cysteine and phenylalanine, the CDR3 has 16 amino acids. Of the read, only the CDR3 DNA is kept; its 48 bases are in frame from base 1. After removal of 4 bases from V and 4 bases from J, the junction retains 8 bases not matched to a gene. Remarks on this clone: The antigen this receptor binds is unknown. No quality values exist for individual bases; no much larger clone is one base distant.

Collaborating institutions collected whole blood in K2EDTA tubes following their own protocols. For TCRbeta analysis, collaborators shipped samples in one of three forms: frozen whole blood, isolated PBMCs, or DNA extracted from either of those sample types. TCRbeta CDR3 regions were amplified from genomic DNA by means of the immunoSEQ Assay, a bias-controlled multiplex PCR. From the authors' description of their analysis: The number of nucleated cells in each sample was estimated from the amplification of reference gene primers within the assay. To quantify the absolute abundance of each unique TCRbeta CDR3 rearrangement, sequence reads were collapsed and filtered. Productive Simpson clonality was computed per sample as the square root of Simpson's diversity index over productive rearrangements. TCRdb provides this immuneACCESS table in a form limited to in-frame rearrangements. Some clones are lacking; in checked studies, under half of them reflect an unresolved V gene, and why the rest are absent is not known. Clone size and V and J calls were adopted from that table, with D and trimming inferred from the DNA. The sample contains approximately 250,000 clones, 85% of them found a single time. Jointly, the top ten make up just under 1% of the sample.

Results and caveats for the whole study, not just this receptor: The amount of clinical and demographic metadata varied by source and participant and was provided uncurated.

This TCR was recovered from a man aged 35 to 55 with acute or convalescent COVID-19. The sequenced sample consisted of peripheral blood. Rearrangement joined TRBV11-1 to TRBJ2-5; TRBD1 lines up with 11 middle nucleotides. The DNA sequence reads TGTGCCAGCAGCTCCCGCTCCGGGACAGGGGGAGAGACCCAGTACTTC. It is translated as CASSSRSGTGGETQYF.